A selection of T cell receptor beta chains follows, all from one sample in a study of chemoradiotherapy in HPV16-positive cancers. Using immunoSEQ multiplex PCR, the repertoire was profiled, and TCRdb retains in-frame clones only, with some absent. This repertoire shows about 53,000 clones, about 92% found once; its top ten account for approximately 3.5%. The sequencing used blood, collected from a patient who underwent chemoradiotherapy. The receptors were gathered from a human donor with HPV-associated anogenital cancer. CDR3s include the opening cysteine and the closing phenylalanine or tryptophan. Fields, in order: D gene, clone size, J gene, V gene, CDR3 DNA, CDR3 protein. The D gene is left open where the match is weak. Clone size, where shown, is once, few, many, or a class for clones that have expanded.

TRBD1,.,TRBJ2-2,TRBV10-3,TGTGCCATCAGTGAGTCGGGACAGGGGGCGCCGAACGGGGAGCTGTTTTTT,CAISESGQGAPNGELFF
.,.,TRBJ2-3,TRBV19,TGTGCCAGTAGTATGGGCCCCTCACCAGATACGCAGTATTTT,CASSMGPSPDTQYF
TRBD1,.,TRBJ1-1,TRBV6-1,TGTGCCAGCAGTAGGACAGGGAAAGAGGCTTTCTTT,CASSRTGKEAFF
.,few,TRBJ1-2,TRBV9,TGTGCCAGCAGCGTGGGCTATGGCTACACCTTC,CASSVGYGYTF
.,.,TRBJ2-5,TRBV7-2,TGTGCCAGCAGCTTAGCGCCAATAGTCAATAACAGAGAGACCCAGTACTTC,CASSLAPIVNNRETQYF
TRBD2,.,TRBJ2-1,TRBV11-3,TGTGCCAGCAGCCCCCGGACTAGTCTGTTTCTTAATGAGCAGTTCTTC,CASSPRTSLFLNEQFF
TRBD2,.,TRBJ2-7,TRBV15,TGTGCCACCAGCAGAGATCCAGGGAGCGGGGCGGGTTCCTACGAGCAGTACTTC,CATSRDPGSGAGSYEQYF
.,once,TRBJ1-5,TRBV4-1,TGCGCCAGCAGCCAACAGGACATGGGGGTCATTGGCAATCAGCCCCAGCATTTT,CASSQQDMGVIGNQPQHF
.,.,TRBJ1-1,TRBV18,TGTGCCAGCTCACCTGACAGGAAACGAGAGAACACTGAAGCTTTCTTT,CASSPDRKRENTEAFF
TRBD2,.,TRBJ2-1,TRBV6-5,TGTGCCAGCAGCAGGACTAGTCCCTACAATGAGCAGTTCTTC,CASSRTSPYNEQFF
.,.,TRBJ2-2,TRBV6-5,TGTGCCAGCAACCCAGGGTTTCTCACCGGGGAGCTGTTTTTT,CASNPGFLTGELFF
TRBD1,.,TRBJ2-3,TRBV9,TGTGCCAGCAGCGTAGATGCGACAGGGTGGACAGATACGCAGTATTTT,CASSVDATGWTDTQYF
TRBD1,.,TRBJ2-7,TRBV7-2,TGTGCCAGCAGCTTAGATCCCGGGACAGCATACGAGCAGTACTTC,CASSLDPGTAYEQYF
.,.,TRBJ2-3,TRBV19,TGTGCCAGTAGTGCCCTTAATGAGGGCACCACAGATACGCAGTATTTT,CASSALNEGTTDTQYF
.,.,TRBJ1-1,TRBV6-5,TGTGCCAGCAGTTACGGGCAAAACACTGAAGCTTTCTTT,CASSYGQNTEAFF
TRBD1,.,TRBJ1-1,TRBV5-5,TGTGCCAGCACCACACCGGGACAGGCGAACACTGAAGCTTTCTTT,CASTTPGQANTEAFF
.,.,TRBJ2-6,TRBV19,TGTGCCAGTAGTATAAGGCAGGCGGCCTCTGGGGCCAACGTCCTGACTTTC,CASSIRQAASGANVLTF
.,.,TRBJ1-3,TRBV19,TGTGCCGCGGGCGGGTCCGTCTCTGGAAACACCATATATTTT,CAAGGSVSGNTIYF
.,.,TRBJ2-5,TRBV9,TGTGCCAGCAGCGTAGCTGTCAGGAGTGGAGAGACCCAGTACTTC,CASSVAVRSGETQYF
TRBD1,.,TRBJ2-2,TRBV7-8,TGTGCCAGCAGCTTTCATGTGGCACAGGGGGCCACCGGGGAGCTGTTTTTT,CASSFHVAQGATGELFF
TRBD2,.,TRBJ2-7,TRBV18,TGTGCCAGCTCACCGGGCGGACTAGCGGGAGACGAGCAGTACTTC,CASSPGGLAGDEQYF
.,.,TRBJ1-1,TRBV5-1,TGCGCCAGCTCGGGGGACGTTGTGAACACTGAAGCTTTCTTT,CASSGDVVNTEAFF
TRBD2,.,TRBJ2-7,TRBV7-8,TGTGCCAGCAGCGCCACGAGGACTAGCGGGATTTACGAGCAGTACTTC,CASSATRTSGIYEQYF
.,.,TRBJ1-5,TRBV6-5,TGTGCCAGCAGTAGGGGGACCCATCAGCCCCAGCATTTT,CASSRGTHQPQHF
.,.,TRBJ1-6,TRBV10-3,TGTGCCATCAGTGATATGAACAGTAATTCACCCCTCCACTTT,CAISDMNSNSPLHF
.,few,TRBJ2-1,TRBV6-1,TGTGCCAGCAGCGCCGGGACGGTCTACAATGAGCAGTTCTTC,CASSAGTVYNEQFF
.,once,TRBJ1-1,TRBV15,TGTGCCACCAGCTTTTCGACAGTTCAGTCCACTGAAGCTTTCTTT,CATSFSTVQSTEAFF
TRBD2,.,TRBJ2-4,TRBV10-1,TGCGCCGCGGGGGAGTACTCCAAAAACATTCAGTACTTC,CAAGEYSKNIQYF
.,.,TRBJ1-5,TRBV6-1,TGTGCCAGCAGTGAAGGGATCCTTAGCAATCAGCCCCAGCATTTT,CASSEGILSNQPQHF
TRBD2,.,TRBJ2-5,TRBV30,TGTGCCTGGCGCGCGGGGGCGGGGGGGCACCAAGAGACCCAGTACTTC,CAWRAGAGGHQETQYF
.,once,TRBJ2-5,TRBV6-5,TGTGCCAGCAGAAGGGACCGCCAAGAGACCCAGTACTTC,CASRRDRQETQYF
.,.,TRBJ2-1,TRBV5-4,TGTGCCAGCAGCCCCTGGGGGGATAATGAGCAGTTCTTC,CASSPWGDNEQFF
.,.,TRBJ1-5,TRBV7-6,TGTGCCAGCAGCTTACTCGGGGGACAGCCCCAGCATTTT,CASSLLGGQPQHF
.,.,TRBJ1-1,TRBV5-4,TGTGCCAGCAGCTTCTGGGGGGTCAATGAAGCTTTCTTT,CASSFWGVNEAFF
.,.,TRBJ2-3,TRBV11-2,TGTGCCAGCAGCTCACAGGGTACAGATACGCAGTATTTT,CASSSQGTDTQYF
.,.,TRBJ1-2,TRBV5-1,TGCGCCAGCAGCTTGCGGCCAGGGGAATATGGCTACACCTTC,CASSLRPGEYGYTF
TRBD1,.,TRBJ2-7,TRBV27,TGTGCCAGCAGTTTCCGCCGACAGGGTTCGGAGCAGTACTTC,CASSFRRQGSEQYF
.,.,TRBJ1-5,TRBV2,TGTGCCAGCAGTGAACAACTTGATAGCAATCAGCCCCAGCATTTT,CASSEQLDSNQPQHF
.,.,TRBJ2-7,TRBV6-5,TGTGCCAGCAGTTTACAGGGTGGAGAGCAGTACTTC,CASSLQGGEQYF
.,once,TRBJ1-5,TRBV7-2,TGTGCCAGCAGCCCTGGACCGATTCAGCCCCAGCATTTT,CASSPGPIQPQHF
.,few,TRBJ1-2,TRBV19,TGTGCCGCCGGATATGGCTACACCTTC,CAAGYGYTF
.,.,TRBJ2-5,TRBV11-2,TGTGCCAGCAGCTTAGAGCAGCAAGAGACCCAGTACTTC,CASSLEQQETQYF
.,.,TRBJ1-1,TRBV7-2,TGTGCCAGCAGCTTTGCAGAGCTCCGTGAAGCTTTCTTT,CASSFAELREAFF
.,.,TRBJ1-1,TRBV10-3,TGTGCCACTCAGAAGGACACTGAAGCTTTCTTT,CATQKDTEAFF
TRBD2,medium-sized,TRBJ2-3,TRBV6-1,TGTGCCAGCAGGCCCGGGACTACAATGGATTTT,CASRPGTTMDF
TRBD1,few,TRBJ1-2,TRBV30,TGTGCCTGGAGCCGACCGGGACAGGGGGCTGGTGGCTACACCTTC,CAWSRPGQGAGGYTF
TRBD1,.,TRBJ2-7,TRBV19,TGTGCCAGTTGGGGAGGTTCCGGGACAGGGGTTGGCGAGCAGTACTTC,CASWGGSGTGVGEQYF
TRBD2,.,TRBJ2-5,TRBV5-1,TGCGCCAGCAGCCCAAACGGGGGGGTCCAAGAGACCCAGTACTTC,CASSPNGGVQETQYF
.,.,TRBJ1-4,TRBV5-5,TGTGCCAGCAGCTGGGGGACGGGGAGAACTAATGAAAAACTGTTTTTT,CASSWGTGRTNEKLFF
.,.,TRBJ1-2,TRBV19,TGTGCCAGTAGCCTGGAGTATGGCTACACCTTC,CASSLEYGYTF
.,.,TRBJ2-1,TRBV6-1,TGTGCCAGCAGTGAACCCGGTTATGGTGAGCAGTTCTTC,CASSEPGYGEQFF
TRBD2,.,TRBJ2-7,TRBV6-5,TGTGCCAGCAGGTCCGGGACTAGCGTTTCCTACGAGCAGTACTTC,CASRSGTSVSYEQYF